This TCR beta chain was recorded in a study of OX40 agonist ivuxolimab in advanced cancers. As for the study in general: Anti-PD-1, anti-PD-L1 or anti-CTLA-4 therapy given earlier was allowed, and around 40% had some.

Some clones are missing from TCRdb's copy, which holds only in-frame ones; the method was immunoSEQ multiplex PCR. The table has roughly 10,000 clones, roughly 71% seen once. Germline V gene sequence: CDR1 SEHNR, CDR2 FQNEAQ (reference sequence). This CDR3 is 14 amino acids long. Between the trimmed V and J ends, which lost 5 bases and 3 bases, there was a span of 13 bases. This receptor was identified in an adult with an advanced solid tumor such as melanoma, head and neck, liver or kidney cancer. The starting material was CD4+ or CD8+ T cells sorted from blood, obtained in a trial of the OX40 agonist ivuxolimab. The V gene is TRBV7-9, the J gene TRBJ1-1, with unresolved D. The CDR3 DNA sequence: TGTGCCAGCAGCCCACCTGCGGGGTACACTGAAGCTTTCTTT. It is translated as CASSPPAGYTEAFF.